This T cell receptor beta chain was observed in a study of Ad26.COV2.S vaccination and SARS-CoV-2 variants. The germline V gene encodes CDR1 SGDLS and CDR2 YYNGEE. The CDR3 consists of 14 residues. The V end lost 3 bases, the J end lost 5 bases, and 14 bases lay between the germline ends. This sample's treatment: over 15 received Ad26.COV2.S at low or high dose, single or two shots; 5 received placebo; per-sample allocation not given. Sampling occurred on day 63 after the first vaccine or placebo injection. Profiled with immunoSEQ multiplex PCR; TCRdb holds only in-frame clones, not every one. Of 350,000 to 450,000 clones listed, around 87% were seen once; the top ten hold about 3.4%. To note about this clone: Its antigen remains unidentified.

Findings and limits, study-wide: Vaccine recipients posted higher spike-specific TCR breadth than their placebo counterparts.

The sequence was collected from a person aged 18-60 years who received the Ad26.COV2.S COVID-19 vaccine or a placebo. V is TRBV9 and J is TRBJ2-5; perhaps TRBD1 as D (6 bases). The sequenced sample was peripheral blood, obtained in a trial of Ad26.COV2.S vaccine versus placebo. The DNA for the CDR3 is TGTGCCAGCAGCGGGACAGCTTGGGCGGAGACCCAGTACTTC. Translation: CASSGTAWAETQYF.